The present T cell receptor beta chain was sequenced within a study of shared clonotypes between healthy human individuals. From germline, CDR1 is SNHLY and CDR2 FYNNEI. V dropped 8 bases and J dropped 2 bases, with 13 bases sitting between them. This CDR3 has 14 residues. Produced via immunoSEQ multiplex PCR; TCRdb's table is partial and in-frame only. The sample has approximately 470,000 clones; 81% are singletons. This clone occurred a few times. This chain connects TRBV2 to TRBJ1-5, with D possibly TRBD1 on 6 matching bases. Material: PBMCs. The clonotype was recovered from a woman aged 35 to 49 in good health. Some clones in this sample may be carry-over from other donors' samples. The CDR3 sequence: CASHGGLGNQPQHF. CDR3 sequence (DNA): TGTGCCAGCCACGGGGGCCTAGGCAATCAGCCCCAGCATTTT.